Listed here is a single T cell receptor (beta chain). This clonotype was counted a few times. The clone's antigen remains unknown. Qualities for individual bases were not recorded, and no much larger clone is one base off. There are 16 amino acids in the CDR3, from cysteine to phenylalanine inclusive. Of the read, only the CDR3 DNA is kept; its 48 bases are in frame from base 1. Taken from the germline V gene, the CDR1 and CDR2 loops are SNHLY and FYNNEI. The germline V and J ends show losses of 3 bases and 5 bases respectively, and no gene match explains 7 bases of the junction. The sample's time point label, in plain terms: blood at routine non-recurrence follow-up after resection. Without any cell sorting, TCR sequencing was performed on whole RNA extracted either from tumor and nontumor lung tissue or from cryopreserved PBMC samples. A patient was chosen for TCR sequencing only when enough RNA was available from at least two tumor regions.

Libraries were prepared through 5' RACE. For sequencing, a NextSeq 500 was employed. The TCR library protocol attached a unique molecular identifier to each TCR cDNA molecule to allow correction of PCR and sequencing errors. From the authors' description of their analysis: TCR identification, UMI-based error correction and CDR3 extraction were all carried out with Decombinator tools. Expanded TCRs were defined as those above a frequency of 2 per 1,000, corresponding to the top 1% of the tumor frequency distribution. Renyi diversity was calculated using the R vegan package after each repertoire was subsampled 100 times to 5,000 TCRs. CDR3 similarity networks were built from amino acid triplet string-kernel similarity, connecting CDR3s with pairwise similarity above 0.82. TCRdb trimmed the raw reads at Q25, called clones with MiXCR and kept productive beta chains. Under each unique CDR3 protein, matching rows form one entry showing the most common genes and DNA. What appears here as the V and J calls and clone size reflects TCRdb's work, not the paper's. The table for this sample lists around 45,000 distinct CDR3 sequences; 20% to 25% of them were counted only once. The top ten hold approximately 7.2% of the sample.

The entry originates in a study of spatial heterogeneity in lung cancer (dated by TCRdb to the late 2010s). About the investigation overall: Donors were some 70 patients with early-stage, untreated non-small cell lung cancer from the lung TRACERx cohort. In the raw uncorrected reads, each unique combination of TCR and UMI appeared on average more than ten times. TCR alpha and beta repertoires were quantitatively compared across multiple tumor regions, matched nontumor lung and blood in non-small cell lung cancer. Follow-up PBMC samples were sequenced whenever the samples were available, and the median time to follow-up was roughly 2 years after resection. Beta-chain transcripts were consistently detected in greater numbers than alpha-chain transcripts, which likely reflects a higher abundance of beta-chain transcripts. Both alpha and beta chains were TCR-sequenced in approximately 220 tumor regions, about 64 matched nontumor lung samples and some 50 PBMC samples obtained at surgery. Nonsynonymous mutation counts, determined by whole-exome sequencing of tumor tissue, were related to TCR repertoire features. Points the paper makes about the study in general: Additional single-cell paired TCR alpha and beta sequencing was considered necessary to confirm, at a functional level, the hypothesis that regional TCRs recognize regional mutations. Ubiquitous expanded tumor TCRs were detected in blood more often at tumor resection than at routine follow-up. Only approximately 13 patients were included in comparisons of baseline and follow-up blood repertoires.

The sequencing used PBMCs, collected at follow-up. This sequence uses TRBV2 and TRBJ2-3, with TRBD2 matching 11 junction bases. This receptor was taken from a female donor with early-stage non-small cell lung cancer. The CDR3 region reads CASSDASGGFGDTQYF. Here is the DNA: TGTGCCAGCAGTGACGCTAGCGGGGGGTTTGGAGATACGCAGTATTTT.